The rows below give T cell receptor beta chains drawn from one sample of a study of cytomegalovirus exposure and HLA in healthy donors. The repertoire was sequenced with immunoSEQ multiplex PCR; TCRdb's copy has only in-frame clones and lacks some. The sample includes under 150,000 clones, about 78% of them seen just once. Sequenced: PBMCs. These receptors all come from a man aged 45-65 years in good health and CMV-seropositive. CDR3s include the opening cysteine and the closing phenylalanine or tryptophan. D genes are given only for firm matches. Only part of the rows carry a size: once, few, many, or a class if the clone is expanded.

>NA|TRBJ2-2|NA|TRBV4-1
TGCGCCAGCAGCCTCGCAGGGGACACCGGGGAGCTGTTTTTT
CASSLAGDTGELFF
>TRBD1|TRBJ2-7|NA|TRBV29-1
TGCAGCGTTTGGACAGGGGGCTACGAGCAGTACTTC
CSVWTGGYEQYF
>NA|TRBJ2-7|NA|TRBV29-1
TGCAGCGTTGTGCAGTCCATCCCCTACGAGCAGTACTTC
CSVVQSIPYEQYF
>TRBD2|TRBJ2-6|few|TRBV7-2
TGTGCCAGCAGCAAACTAGCGGCCCAGCACGCTGGGGCCAACGTCCTGACTTTC
CASSKLAAQHAGANVLTF
>TRBD2|TRBJ2-5|NA|TRBV6-5
TGTGCCAGCACCAGGACTAGCGGCCCACTTCAGACCCAGTACTTC
CASTRTSGPLQTQYF
>NA|TRBJ2-5|NA|TRBV6-6
TGTGCCAGCAGTAAGGGGCCCCGCCAAGAGACCCAGTACTTC
CASSKGPRQETQYF
>NA|TRBJ1-1|NA|TRBV18
TGTGCCAGCTCCCAGGGGCGGGTCACTGAAGCTTTCTTT
CASSQGRVTEAFF
>TRBD1|TRBJ1-1|NA|TRBV5-1
TGCGCCAGCGCCCGGACAGGGGTGAACACTGAAGCTTTCTTT
CASARTGVNTEAFF
>TRBD1|TRBJ1-2|once|TRBV7-9
TGTGCCAGCAGCTTAGCACATGGGACAGAGATTGGCTACACCTTC
CASSLAHGTEIGYTF
>NA|TRBJ2-7|NA|TRBV19
TGTGCCAGTAGTATGGGGACTGCATCCTACGAGCAGTACTTC
CASSMGTASYEQYF
>TRBD1|TRBJ2-7|NA|TRBV27
TGTGCCAGCAGTTGGGACAGGGGCCACGAGCAGTACTTC
CASSWDRGHEQYF
>NA|TRBJ1-4|NA|TRBV5-5
TGTGCCAGCAGCTTGGCAGGGGCCCCTAATGAAAAACTGTTTTTT
CASSLAGAPNEKLFF
>TRBD2|TRBJ2-3|NA|TRBV4-2
TGTGCCAGCAGCCAAATGGGACTAGCGCCCTTGTATTTT
CASSQMGLAPLYF
>NA|TRBJ2-3|NA|TRBV7-9
TGTGCCAGCACCCAGACTGATACGCAGTATTTT
CASTQTDTQYF
>TRBD2|TRBJ2-1|NA|TRBV14
TGTGCCAGCGTGAGCGGGGGGGCACAGAATGAGCAGTTCTTC
CASVSGGAQNEQFF
>NA|TRBJ2-1|NA|TRBV6-5
TGTGCCAGCAGTGACACCGGGAGCCACAATGAGCAGTTCTTC
CASSDTGSHNEQFF
>TRBD1|TRBJ1-5|NA|TRBV5-1
TGCGCCAGCAGCTTAAGACAGGGTGGTCAGCCCCAGCATTTT
CASSLRQGGQPQHF
>NA|TRBJ2-7|few|TRBV10-3
TGTGCCATCAAGGCAGGATCGTTGGACGAGCAGTACTTC
CAIKAGSLDEQYF
>NA|TRBJ1-1|few|TRBV2
TGTGCCAGCAGGCTTCAGGGGCTGGGGAGCACTGAAGCTTTCTTT
CASRLQGLGSTEAFF
>NA|TRBJ2-3|NA|TRBV27
TGTGCCAGCAGTTTCACGACAGCTAGCACAGATACGCAGTATTTT
CASSFTTASTDTQYF
>NA|TRBJ1-1|NA|TRBV5-5
TGTGCCAGCGTCCTATTAGCAGGGGTAGGGACTGAAGCTTTCTTT
CASVLLAGVGTEAFF
>TRBD2|TRBJ2-7|NA|TRBV5-1
TGCGCCAGCAGGTTTGGACTAGCGGGGGGGCTCGACGAGCAGTACTTC
CASRFGLAGGLDEQYF
>NA|TRBJ1-3|NA|TRBV7-9
TGTGCCAGCAGCTTCTCTACGGGAAACACCATATATTTT
CASSFSTGNTIYF
>NA|TRBJ2-7|NA|TRBV29-1
TGCAGCGTTGAAGATCGGGGGATCGGCGAGCAGTACTTC
CSVEDRGIGEQYF
>NA|TRBJ1-3|NA|TRBV7-9
TGTGCCAGCAGCTTAGCGTCAGGTCCCCGTACTGGAAACACCATATATTTT
CASSLASGPRTGNTIYF
>NA|TRBJ2-7|NA|TRBV7-9
TGTGTCTCCCGGCACGGGGAAGAAGCATCCTACGAGCAGTACTTC
CVSRHGEEASYEQYF
>NA|TRBJ1-1|few|TRBV27
TGTGCCAGCAGTTTTCAGGGGAGCACGTACACTGAAGCTTTCTTT
CASSFQGSTYTEAFF
>TRBD1|TRBJ1-1|NA|TRBV7-9
TGTTCCAGCAGCTCGGGACAGGGTGTTTCAGCTTTCTTT
CSSSSGQGVSAFF
>NA|TRBJ2-3|NA|TRBV5-6
TGTGCCAGCACCCTTAGCACAGATACGCAGTATTTT
CASTLSTDTQYF
>NA|TRBJ2-5|few|TRBV7-9
TGTGCCAGCAGCTTATCCAGGTCGGAGACCCAGTACTTC
CASSLSRSETQYF
>TRBD1|TRBJ2-3|NA|TRBV10-1
TGCGCCAGCAGTGAGAAGATACAGGGGGCCTCAGATACGCAGTATTTT
CASSEKIQGASDTQYF
>TRBD2|TRBJ2-7|NA|TRBV4-2
TGTGCCAGCAGCCAAGATAGTAGCGGGGGGGAAAGCTCCTACGAGCAGTACTTC
CASSQDSSGGESSYEQYF
>TRBD2|TRBJ2-1|few|TRBV11-3
TGTGCCAGCAGCTTTAGCGGGAGCTCCTACAATGAGCAGTTCTTC
CASSFSGSSYNEQFF
>NA|TRBJ2-1|NA|TRBV5-1
TGCGCCAGCAAGGAGGTCGATGAGCAGTTCTTC
CASKEVDEQFF
>NA|TRBJ1-1|once|TRBV19
TGTGCCAGTAGTAATTACAGGGACACTGAAGCTTTCTTT
CASSNYRDTEAFF
>NA|TRBJ1-1|once|TRBV5-8
TGTGCCAGCAGCCGGCGGCTAGAAGCTTTCTTT
CASSRRLEAFF
>NA|TRBJ1-2|NA|TRBV6-1
TGTGCCAGCAGTGAGAGGGTCACCGCATACTATGGCTACACCTTC
CASSERVTAYYGYTF
>NA|TRBJ1-4|NA|TRBV7-9
TGTGCCAGCAGCTTAGTTCAGGGGCGTCGAGAAAAACTGTTTTTT
CASSLVQGRREKLFF
>TRBD2|TRBJ2-3|once|TRBV19
TGTGCCAGTAGTATATCCCCTTGGACTAGCGGGAGCACAGATACGCAGTATTTT
CASSISPWTSGSTDTQYF
>TRBD1|TRBJ2-1|NA|TRBV19
TGTGCCAGTAGTGGCCGCGGACAGGGGACCAATGAGCAGTTCTTC
CASSGRGQGTNEQFF
>TRBD2|TRBJ2-1|NA|TRBV19
TGTGCCAGTACTAGCGGGAGGGCCCGGGATGAGCAGTTCTTC
CASTSGRARDEQFF
>TRBD1|TRBJ1-2|few|TRBV6-5
TGTGCCAGCAGGGCAGGGGGCGGCTACACCTTC
CASRAGGGYTF
>NA|TRBJ2-7|once|TRBV6-1
TGTGCCAGCAGTGAACCAGTGCCCTACGAGCAGTACTTC
CASSEPVPYEQYF
>TRBD1|TRBJ1-2|NA|TRBV29-1
TGCAGCGTCGGGACAGGGGGTGGATATGGCTACACCTTC
CSVGTGGGYGYTF
>TRBD1|TRBJ2-2|NA|TRBV25-1
TGTGCCAGCAGCCACGGGACAGAATTCACCGGGGAGCTGTTTTTT
CASSHGTEFTGELFF
>TRBD1|TRBJ1-1|once|TRBV19
TGTGCCAGTAGTGCAGGGGACAGGGGTACGGCTGAAGCTTTCTTT
CASSAGDRGTAEAFF
>TRBD1|TRBJ2-1|NA|TRBV5-4
TGTGCCAGCAGATACCGACAGGGATACTACGACGGCTATGAGCAGTTCTTC
CASRYRQGYYDGYEQFF
>NA|TRBJ2-3|NA|TRBV5-1
TGCGCCAGCAGCCCGGAGCGGCTCACAGATACGCAGTATTTT
CASSPERLTDTQYF
>TRBD2|TRBJ2-5|NA|TRBV19
TGTGCCAGTAGTAGGGGACTAGCGGGGAGTGGAGAGACCCAGTACTTC
CASSRGLAGSGETQYF
>TRBD1|TRBJ1-1|once|TRBV4-3
TGCGCCAGCAGCCAAGGCCGGCGTAGGGACAGGGGGCGGGGGACTGAAGCTTTCTTT
CASSQGRRRDRGRGTEAFF
>NA|TRBJ1-2|few|TRBV15
TGTGCCACCAGCAGAGATAGGGGGTCAACATCCACTAACTATGGCTACACCTTC
CATSRDRGSTSTNYGYTF
>TRBD2|TRBJ2-3|NA|TRBV7-2
TGTGCCAGCAGCTCGAGAAGACTAGCGGATACGCAGTATTTT
CASSSRRLADTQYF
>NA|TRBJ1-1|few|TRBV4-1
TGCGCCAGCAGCCAAGCCAGGGGCAGGGTGAACACTGAAGCTTTCTTT
CASSQARGRVNTEAFF
>TRBD1|TRBJ1-5|NA|TRBV29-1
TGCAGCGTTTCTGACAGGGGTCCCAATCAGCCCCAGCATTTT
CSVSDRGPNQPQHF
>TRBD2|TRBJ2-2|NA|TRBV19
TGTGCCAGTAGTTGGTTAGCGGGGGGATACGGGGAGCTGTTTTTT
CASSWLAGGYGELFF
>TRBD2|TRBJ2-7|few|TRBV27
TGTGCCAGCAAGGGGGGGCGGGAGGGTTTCCACTACGAGCAGTACTTC
CASKGGREGFHYEQYF
>NA|TRBJ2-1|NA|TRBV21-1
TGTGCCAGCAGCTACCGGGACAGCTACAATGAGCAGTTCTTC
CASSYRDSYNEQFF
>NA|TRBJ1-5|NA|TRBV12-5
TGTGCTAGTGCCCACTGGGAGGCTTGGACGGGACTCAGCAATCAGCCCCAGCATTTT
CASAHWEAWTGLSNQPQHF
>TRBD1|TRBJ2-2|NA|TRBV9
TGTGCCAGCAGTGTAGGGGGCGGAACCGGGGAGCTGTTTTTT
CASSVGGGTGELFF
>NA|TRBJ1-2|NA|TRBV7-8
TGTGCCAGCAGCCTATGGGCAGGGGAAGGGAATGGCTACACCTTC
CASSLWAGEGNGYTF